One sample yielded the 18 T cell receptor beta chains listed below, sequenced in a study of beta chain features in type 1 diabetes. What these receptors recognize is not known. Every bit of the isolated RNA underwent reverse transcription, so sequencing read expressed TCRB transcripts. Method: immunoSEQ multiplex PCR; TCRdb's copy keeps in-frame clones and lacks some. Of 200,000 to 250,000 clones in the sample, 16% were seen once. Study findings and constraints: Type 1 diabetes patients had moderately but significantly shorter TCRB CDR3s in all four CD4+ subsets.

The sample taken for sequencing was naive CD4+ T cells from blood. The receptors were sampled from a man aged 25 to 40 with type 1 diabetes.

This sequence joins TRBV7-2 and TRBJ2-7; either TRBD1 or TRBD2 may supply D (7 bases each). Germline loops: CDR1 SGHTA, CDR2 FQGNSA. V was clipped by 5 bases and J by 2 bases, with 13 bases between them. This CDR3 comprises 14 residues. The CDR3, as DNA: TGTGCCAGCAGCCGGGGGGACAGCGCCTACGAGCAGTACTTC. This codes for CASSRGDSAYEQYF.

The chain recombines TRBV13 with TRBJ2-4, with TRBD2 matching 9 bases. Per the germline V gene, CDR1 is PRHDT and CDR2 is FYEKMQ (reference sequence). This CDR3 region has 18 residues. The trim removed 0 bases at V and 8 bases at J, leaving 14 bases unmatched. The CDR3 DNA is TGTGCCAGCAGCTTAGGCCTCGGCGGGAGGGCCGCGAGTTACATTCAGTACTTC. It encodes CASSLGLGGRAASYIQYF.

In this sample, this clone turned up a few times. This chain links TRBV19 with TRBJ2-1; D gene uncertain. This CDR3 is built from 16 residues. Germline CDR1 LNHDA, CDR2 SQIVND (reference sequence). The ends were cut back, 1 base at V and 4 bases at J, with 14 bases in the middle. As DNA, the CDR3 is TGTGCCAGTAGTATAGGGTCCGTACCGAGTTACAATGAGCAGTTCTTC. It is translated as CASSIGSVPSYNEQFF.

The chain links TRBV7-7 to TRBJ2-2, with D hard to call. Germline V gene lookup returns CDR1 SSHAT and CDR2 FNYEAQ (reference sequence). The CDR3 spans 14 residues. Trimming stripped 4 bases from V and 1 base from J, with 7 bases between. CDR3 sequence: CASSSDGNTGELFF. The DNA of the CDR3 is TGTGCCAGCAGCTCGGACGGGAACACCGGGGAGCTGTTTTTT.

In DNA form, the CDR3 reads TGCAGCGCCCAGTTGCTTGACAGGGTAGGATACACCATATATTTT. It codes for CSAQLLDRVGYTIYF. The chain recombines TRBV29-1 with TRBJ1-3, with TRBD1 matching 7 bases. This CDR3 comprises 15 residues. CDR1 is SQVTM, CDR2 ANQGSEA, per germline. J was trimmed by 8 bases and V by 7 bases; bases with no gene match: 17.

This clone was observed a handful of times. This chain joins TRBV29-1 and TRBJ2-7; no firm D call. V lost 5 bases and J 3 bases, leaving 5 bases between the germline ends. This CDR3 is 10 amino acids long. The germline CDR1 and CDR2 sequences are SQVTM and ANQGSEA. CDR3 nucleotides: TGCAGCGTTAGGTTCTACGAGCAGTACTTC. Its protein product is CSVRFYEQYF.

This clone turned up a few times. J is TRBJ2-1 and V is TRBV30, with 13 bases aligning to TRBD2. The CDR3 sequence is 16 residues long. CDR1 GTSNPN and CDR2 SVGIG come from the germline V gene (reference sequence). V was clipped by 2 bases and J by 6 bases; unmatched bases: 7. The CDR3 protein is CAWSPPGLAGLNEQFF. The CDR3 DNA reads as TGTGCCTGGAGTCCCCCGGGACTAGCGGGACTCAATGAGCAGTTCTTC.

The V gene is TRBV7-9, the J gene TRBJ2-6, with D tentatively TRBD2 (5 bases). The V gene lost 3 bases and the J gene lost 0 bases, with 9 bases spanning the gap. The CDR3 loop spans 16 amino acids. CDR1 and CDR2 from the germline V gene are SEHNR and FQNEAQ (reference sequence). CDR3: CASSFAGLSGANVLTF. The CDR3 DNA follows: TGTGCCAGCAGCTTCGCAGGACTCTCTGGGGCCAACGTCCTGACTTTC.

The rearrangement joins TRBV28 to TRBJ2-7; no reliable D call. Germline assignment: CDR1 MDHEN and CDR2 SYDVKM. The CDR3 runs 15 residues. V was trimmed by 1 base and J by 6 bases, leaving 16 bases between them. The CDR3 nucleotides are TGTGCCAGCAGTTTATCCCCTAATTTGCTGGGCGAGCAGTACTTC. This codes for CASSLSPNLLGEQYF.

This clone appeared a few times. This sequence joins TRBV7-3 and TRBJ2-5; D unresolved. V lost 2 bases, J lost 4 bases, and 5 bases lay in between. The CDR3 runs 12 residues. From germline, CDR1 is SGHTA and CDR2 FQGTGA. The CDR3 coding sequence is TGTGCCAGCAGCTTACTCGGAGAGACCCAGTACTTC. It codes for CASSLLGETQYF.

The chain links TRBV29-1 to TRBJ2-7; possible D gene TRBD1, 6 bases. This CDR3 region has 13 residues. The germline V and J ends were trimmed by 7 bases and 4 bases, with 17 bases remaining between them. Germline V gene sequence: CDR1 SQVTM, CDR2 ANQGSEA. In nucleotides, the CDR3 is TGCAGCGGAGGGGACATGGCATCTTACGAGCAGTACTTC. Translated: CSGGDMASYEQYF.

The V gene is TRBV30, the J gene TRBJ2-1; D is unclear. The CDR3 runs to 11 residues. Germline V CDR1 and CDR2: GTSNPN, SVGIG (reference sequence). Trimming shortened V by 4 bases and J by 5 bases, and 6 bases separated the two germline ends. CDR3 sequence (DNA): TGTGCCTGGAAAAACAACAATGAGCAGTTCTTC. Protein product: CAWKNNNEQFF.

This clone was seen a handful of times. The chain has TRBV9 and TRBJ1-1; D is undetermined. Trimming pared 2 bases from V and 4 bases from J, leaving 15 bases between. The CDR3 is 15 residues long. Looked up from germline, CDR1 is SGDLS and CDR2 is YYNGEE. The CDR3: CASSVSLTRSTEAFF. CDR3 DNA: TGTGCCAGCAGCGTCTCCCTTACGAGGAGCACTGAAGCTTTCTTT.

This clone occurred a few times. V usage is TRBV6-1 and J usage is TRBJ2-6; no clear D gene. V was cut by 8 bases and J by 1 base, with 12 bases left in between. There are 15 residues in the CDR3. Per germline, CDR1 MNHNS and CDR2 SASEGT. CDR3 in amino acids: CASSAKTSGANVLTF. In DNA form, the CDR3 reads TGTGCCAGCTCGGCAAAGACTTCTGGGGCCAACGTCCTGACTTTC.

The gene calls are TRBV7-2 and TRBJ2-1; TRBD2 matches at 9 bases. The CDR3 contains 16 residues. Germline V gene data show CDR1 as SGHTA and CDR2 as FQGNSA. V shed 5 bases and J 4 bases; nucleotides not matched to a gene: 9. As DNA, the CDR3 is TGTGCCAGCAGCCCCTCGGCTAGCGGGACTTACAATGAGCAGTTCTTC. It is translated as CASSPSASGTYNEQFF.

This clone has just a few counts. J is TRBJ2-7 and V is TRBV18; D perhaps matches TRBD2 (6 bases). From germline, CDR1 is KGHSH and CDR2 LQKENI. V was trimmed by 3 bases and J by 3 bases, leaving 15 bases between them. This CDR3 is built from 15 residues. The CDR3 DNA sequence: TGTGCCAGCTCACCGGGCGGGAATGGGGTCTACGAGCAGTACTTC. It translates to CASSPGGNGVYEQYF.

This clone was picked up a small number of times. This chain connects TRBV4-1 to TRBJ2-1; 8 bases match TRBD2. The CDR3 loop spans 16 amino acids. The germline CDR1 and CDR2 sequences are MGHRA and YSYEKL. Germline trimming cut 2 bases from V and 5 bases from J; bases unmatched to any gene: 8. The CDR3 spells CASSQTLLAENNEQFF. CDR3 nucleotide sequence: TGCGCCAGCAGCCAAACATTACTAGCGGAAAACAATGAGCAGTTCTTC.

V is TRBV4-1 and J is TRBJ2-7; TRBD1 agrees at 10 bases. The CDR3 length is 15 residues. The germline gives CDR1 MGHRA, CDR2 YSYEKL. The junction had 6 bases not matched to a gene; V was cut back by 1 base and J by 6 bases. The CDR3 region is CASSQVPGQGPEQYF. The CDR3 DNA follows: TGCGCCAGCAGCCAAGTTCCGGGACAGGGGCCCGAGCAGTACTTC.